The 20 T cell receptor beta chains below come from one sample, sequenced in a study of cytomegalovirus exposure and HLA in healthy donors. Primers included in the PCR were 60 Vbeta and 13 Jbeta primers. Data came from immunoSEQ multiplex PCR; TCRdb stores just in-frame clones and leaves some out. This table holds some 120,000 clones. The sample consisted of PBMCs. These receptors were taken from a man aged 30 to 45 in good health and CMV-seronegative.

The V gene is TRBV7-2, the J gene TRBJ2-1, with 10 bases aligning to TRBD2. This CDR3 is 15 amino acids long. With V trimmed by 2 bases and J by 3 bases, 1 base remained unmatched. Germline CDR1 SGHTA, CDR2 FQGNSA. As DNA, the CDR3 is TGTGCCAGCAGCTTAAGCGGGGGGGGCTACAATGAGCAGTTCTTC. This sequence encodes CASSLSGGGYNEQFF.

The V and J genes are TRBV6-5 and TRBJ2-5, with 7 bases that match TRBD2. The assigned J gene may be wrong: the sequence end matches TRBJ2-7 better. The length of the CDR3 is 14 residues. Germline V lookup: CDR1 MNHEY, CDR2 SVGAGI. The CDR3 loop reads CASSPEGGSYEQYF. The CDR3, as DNA: TGTGCCAGCAGTCCCGAGGGAGGGAGCTACGAGCAGTACTTC.

This sequence joins TRBV29-1 and TRBJ2-5, with TRBD1 matching over 8 bases. Germline V gives CDR1 SQVTM, CDR2 ANQGSEA. The CDR3 sequence is 16 residues long. V dropped 7 bases and J dropped 4; count of bases not matched to a gene: 17. CDR3 DNA: TGCAGCGCCTCCCCAGGGGGCAGAGGATTGGGAGAGACCCAGTACTTC. It is translated as CSASPGGRGLGETQYF. The full variable domain, rest sourced from reference TRBV29-1 and TRBJ2-5, is SAVISQKPSRDICQRGTSLTIQCQVDSQVTMMFWYRQQPGQSLTLIATANQGSEATYESGFVIDKFPISRPNLTFSTLTVSNMSPEDSSIYLCSASPGGRGLGETQYFGPGTRLLVL.

The chain is built from TRBV5-6 and TRBJ1-6, with D tentatively TRBD1 (5 bases). Germline V lookup: CDR1 SGHDT, CDR2 YYEEEE. The CDR3 extends over 13 amino acids. The V end was cut by 6 bases, the J end by 11 bases, with 15 bases between. CDR3 in DNA: TGTGCCAGCATCCCATGGGGGGTTCCACCCCTCCACTTT. This encodes CASIPWGVPPLHF.

The chain has TRBV7-3 and TRBJ1-1; 7 bases match TRBD1. This CDR3 is 13 amino acids long. V shed 1 base, J shed 6 bases, and the junction held 2 bases outside the gene matches. The germline gives CDR1 SGHTA, CDR2 FQGTGA. As DNA, the CDR3 is TGTGCCAGCAGCTTAAGGCAGGGGGCTGAAGCTTTCTTT. This gives the protein CASSLRQGAEAFF.

V and J are TRBV2 and TRBJ2-7; 13 nucleotides line up with TRBD2. The V and J ends lost 7 bases and 3 bases, in that order; junction bases with no gene match: 15. Germline V lookup: CDR1 SNHLY, CDR2 FYNNEI. This CDR3 is built from 18 residues. CDR3 in amino acids: CASIDGGFRLAGGYEQYF. The CDR3 DNA reads TGTGCCAGCATAGATGGTGGATTCAGACTAGCGGGGGGCTACGAGCAGTACTTC. Filled out from reference TRBV2 and TRBJ2-7, the complete variable domain reads EPEVTQTPSHQVTQMGQEVILRCVPISNHLYFYWYRQILGQKVEFLVSFYNNEISEKSEIFDDQFSVERPDGSNFTLKIRSTKLEDSAMYFCASIDGGFRLAGGYEQYFGPGTRLTVT.

This chain links TRBV11-2 with TRBJ1-2, with D possibly matching TRBD1 (6 bases). Germline CDR1 reads SGHAT; CDR2 reads FQNNGV. The CDR3 covers 14 residues. Deletions cut 6 bases from V and 6 bases from J, with 17 bases between. The CDR3 DNA follows: TGTGCCAGCAGACGAGTCGCGGGGGCTGATGGCTACACCTTC. It codes for CASRRVAGADGYTF.

The rearrangement uses TRBV10-3 and TRBJ1-3; D unclear. There are 14 residues in the CDR3. Germline values: CDR1 ENHRY, CDR2 SYGVKD. Trimming took 2 bases from V and 1 from J, leaving 6 bases between them. The chain's CDR3 is CAISEAGSGNTIYF. Here the CDR3 DNA reads TGTGCCATCAGTGAGGCGGGGTCTGGAAACACCATATATTTT.

This chain joins TRBV27 and TRBJ1-2, with D perhaps matching TRBD1 (6 bases). The CDR3 extends over 14 amino acids. Germline CDR1 MNHEY, CDR2 SMNVEV (reference sequence). Trimming shortened V by 5 bases and J by 3 bases, and 13 bases separated the two germline ends. CDR3 bases: TGTGCCAGCAGTAACAGGGACGGGCACTATGGCTACACCTTC. Residues: CASSNRDGHYGYTF.

The chain recombines TRBV5-1 with TRBJ1-1; tentatively, D is TRBD1 (6 bases). Germline CDR1 and CDR2: SGHRS and YFSETQ. The V gene lost 4 bases and the J gene lost 5 bases, with 15 bases spanning the gap. The CDR3 spans 14 residues. The CDR3 is CASSDPGQMTEAFF. The CDR3 region has the DNA TGCGCCAGCAGCGATCCGGGACAAATGACTGAAGCTTTCTTT.

The chain recombines TRBV11-2 with TRBJ1-5; 10 bases map to TRBD1. Trimming at V came to 5 bases and at J to 5 bases, leaving 12 bases not matched to a gene. Germline V CDR1 and CDR2: SGHAT, FQNNGV. The CDR3 sequence is 17 residues long. The CDR3: CASSHGRDRGLYQPQHF. CDR3 nucleotides: TGTGCCAGCAGCCACGGACGGGACAGGGGACTTTATCAGCCCCAGCATTTT.

The rearrangement joins TRBV18 to TRBJ1-1; 8 nucleotides line up with TRBD1. Germline CDR1 reads KGHSH; CDR2 reads LQKENI. V trimming: 3 bases; J trimming: 0 bases; junction bases outside the gene matches: 3. This CDR3 is built from 15 residues. The CDR3 nucleotides read TGTGCCAGCTCACCCGGGACAGGCCTGAACACTGAAGCTTTCTTT. Its translation: CASSPGTGLNTEAFF.

This sequence joins TRBV5-4 and TRBJ2-6, with D possibly being TRBD2 (6 bases). Per germline, CDR1 SGHNT and CDR2 YYREEE (reference sequence). The CDR3 contains 19 residues. The V gene lost 1 base and the J gene lost 0 bases, with 17 bases spanning the gap. The DNA of the CDR3 is TGTGCCAGCAGCTTGTATAGGGCTAGCGCTATCTCTGGGGCCAACGTCCTGACTTTC. This translates into CASSLYRASAISGANVLTF.

J is TRBJ2-7 and V is TRBV10-3, with TRBD1 matching 9 bases. The CDR3 is 14 residues long. V shed 7 bases and J 3 bases; nucleotides not matched to a gene: 7. Germline V gene lookup returns CDR1 ENHRY and CDR2 SYGVKD. In nucleotides, the CDR3 is TGTGCCATCACCCTCGGACAGGGGAGCTACGAGCAGTACTTC. Its translation: CAITLGQGSYEQYF.

This sequence joins TRBV5-1 and TRBJ1-4; D unresolved. Germline CDR1 and CDR2: SGHRS and YFSETQ. Trimming pared 0 bases from V and 5 bases from J, leaving 5 bases between. This CDR3 is 13 amino acids long. The CDR3 DNA is TGCGCCAGCAGCTTGGGAGGAAATGAAAAACTGTTTTTT. Translation: CASSLGGNEKLFF.

The chain recombines TRBV7-6 with TRBJ1-6, with D hard to call. Germline values: CDR1 SGHVS, CDR2 FNYEAQ. CDR3 length: 13 residues. The V end lost 7 bases, the J end lost 6 bases, and 10 bases lay between the germline ends. The CDR3: CASTQAVNSPLHF. DNA of the CDR3: TGTGCCAGCACCCAAGCGGTTAATTCACCCCTCCACTTT. Full variable domain (outside the CDR3, taken from reference TRBV7-6 and TRBJ1-6): GAGVSQSPRYKVTKRGQDVALRCDPISGHVSLYWYRQALGQGPEFLTYFNYEAQQDKSGLPNDRFSAERPEGSISTLTIQRTEQRDSAMYRCASTQAVNSPLHFGNGTRLTVT.

The V call is TRBV6-5, the J call TRBJ2-7; D is perhaps TRBD2 (6 bases). This CDR3 contains 14 residues. Per the germline V gene, CDR1 is MNHEY and CDR2 is SVGAGI. Trimming left V 7 bases short and J 3 bases short, with 16 bases between. The chain's CDR3 is CASNSRGGHYEQYF. As DNA, the CDR3 is TGTGCCAGCAATTCGAGGGGAGGCCACTACGAGCAGTACTTC.

The chain has TRBV14 and TRBJ2-5, with 11 nucleotides matching TRBD2. In germline, CDR1 is SGHDN, CDR2 FVKESK. V shed 0 bases, J shed 0 bases, and the junction held 9 bases outside the gene matches. The CDR3 extends over 19 amino acids. The CDR3 sequence: CASSQDRASGGPYQETQYF. CDR3 DNA: TGTGCCAGCAGCCAAGATCGGGCTAGCGGGGGGCCTTACCAAGAGACCCAGTACTTC.

The chain joins TRBV19 to TRBJ1-4, with TRBD1 matching 9 bases. CDR1 LNHDA and CDR2 SQIVND come from the germline V gene (reference sequence). The CDR3 length is 16 residues. V lost 4 bases and J lost 0; bases outside the gene matches: 3. CDR3 bases: TGTGCCAGTAGTAGCGACAGGGGGGCAACTAATGAAAAACTGTTTTTT. Residues: CASSSDRGATNEKLFF.

According to its frequency, this clone is medium-sized. This sequence joins TRBV27 and TRBJ2-3, with 7 bases matching TRBD2. The CDR3 extends over 17 amino acids. V gave up 5 bases and J gave up 7 bases; unmatched junction bases: 18. CDR1 is MNHEY and CDR2 is SMNVEV in the germline V gene (reference sequence). The CDR3 loop reads CASSQSVGWGGTYTQYF. DNA for the CDR3: TGTGCCAGCAGTCAGTCCGTGGGGTGGGGAGGGACTTATACGCAGTATTTT.